The entry that follows covers one TCR beta chain sequence. Authors' analysis steps: Reference gene primer amplification gave nucleated cell count estimates. Here immunoSEQ multiplex PCR was the method, and the copy in TCRdb shows in-frame clones only, minus some. V and J calls and clone size are given by that table; D and trimming were obtained from the DNA. The sample has under 35,000 clones; approximately 91% are singletons. Germline V CDR1 and CDR2: KGHSH, LQKENI. This CDR3 comprises 15 residues. Unmatched junction bases numbered 10, after V lost 4 bases and J lost 7 bases. This sample was taken from a study of blood T cell repertoires in COVID-19. The overall study: From the United States, Italy and Spain came samples of acute and convalescent COVID-19. Sources were T cells, B-cell-depleted T cells, or PBMCs; the material itself was cDNA or gDNA.

This receptor was identified in a human donor with active COVID-19. The donor label of this sample is uncertain. The chain joins TRBV18 to TRBJ1-2; 9 bases align to TRBD1. The sequencing sample was made of peripheral blood. In DNA form, the CDR3 reads TGTGCCAGCTCACTTGAGCCGGGACAGGGTCCTGGCTACACCTTC. This translates into CASSLEPGQGPGYTF.